Following are 25 T cell receptor beta chains from one sample sequenced in a study of spatial heterogeneity in lung cancer. Study results and limitations: Expanded alpha and beta TCR counts within tumors tracked tumor mutation counts.

The sample's time point: sample taken at primary tumor resection. TCRdb fed the 5' RACE reads into MiXCR, producing one record per CDR3 protein. This table has about 8,100 distinct CDR3 sequences, 5.4% appearing once. Which antigens these TCRs recognize remains unknown. Sequencing used lung tumor tissue, obtained at surgery. These receptors were collected from a male donor with early-stage non-small cell lung cancer.

Within the sample, this clonotype is medium-sized. V gene TRBV5-5 combines with J gene TRBJ1-2, with 7 bases lining up with TRBD1. Germline values: CDR1 SGHKS, CDR2 YYEKEE (reference sequence). The CDR3 has 13 amino acids. V was pared by 2 bases and J by 5 bases, with 3 bases of the junction left unmatched. The DNA of the CDR3 is TGTGCCAGCAGCTTCGACAGGGTTTATGGCTACACCTTC. Translating gives CASSFDRVYGYTF.

This clonotype was seen ten or more times. The rearrangement links TRBV7-9 to TRBJ2-1, with 14 bases fitting TRBD2. Germline V gives CDR1 SEHNR, CDR2 FQNEAQ (reference sequence). CDR3 length: 19 amino acids. V gave up 5 bases and J gave up 4 bases; unmatched junction bases: 13. CDR3 nucleotides: TGTGCCAGCAGCCTAACGCCAGGACTAGCGGGAGGAGGGTACAATGAGCAGTTCTTC. Amino acids: CASSLTPGLAGGGYNEQFF.

This clonotype is medium-sized (0.01 to 0.1%) in the sample. The chain couples TRBV20-1 to TRBJ1-5; D unresolved. V dropped 0 bases and J dropped 0 bases, with 12 bases sitting between them. Germline assignment: CDR1 DFQATT and CDR2 SNEGSKA (reference sequence). The CDR3 loop spans 16 amino acids. The CDR3 DNA reads as TGCAGTGCTAGAGACCCTCTCCCTTATAGCAATCAGCCCCAGCATTTT. This translates into CSARDPLPYSNQPQHF.

This clonotype has ten or more counts. The chain employs TRBV7-6 and TRBJ2-7; no firm D call. CDR1 is SGHVS, CDR2 FNYEAQ, per germline. Deletions cut 3 bases from V and 2 bases from J, with 8 bases between. The CDR3 is 13 amino acids. CDR3 region: CASSLDRAYEQYF. CDR3 bases: TGTGCCAGCAGCTTGGACCGCGCCTACGAGCAGTACTTC.

This clonotype was observed at least ten times. The rearrangement joins TRBV11-2 to TRBJ2-1; D gene ambiguous. The length of the CDR3 is 16 residues. Trimming took 2 bases from V and 9 from J, leaving 20 bases between them. Germline V gene sequence: CDR1 SGHAT, CDR2 FQNNGV. DNA for the CDR3: TGTGCCAGCAGCTTATCAACTCTCAGTTTAGGAGCTGAGCAGTTCTTC. Translation: CASSLSTLSLGAEQFF.

This clonotype was recorded many times. This chain joins TRBV6-5 and TRBJ1-2, with 7 bases matching TRBD1. Germline V gene data show CDR1 as MNHEY and CDR2 as SVGAGI. V was pared by 0 bases and J by 7 bases, with 5 bases of the junction left unmatched. CDR3 length equals 14 residues. CDR3 bases: TGTGCCAGCAGTTACTCGACAGGGATGGGTGGCTACACCTTC. The encoded protein is CASSYSTGMGGYTF.

This clonotype was observed a handful of times. With a much larger clone just one base away, this may be a read error. The chain couples TRBV7-9 to TRBJ2-1, with D maybe TRBD1 (6 bases). Germline V lookup: CDR1 SEHNR, CDR2 FQNEAQ (reference sequence). This CDR3 has 14 amino acids. Trimming cost V 5 bases and J 5 bases, with 13 bases left between them. The CDR3 coding sequence is TGTGCCAGCAGCCCGGACAGTCCCCACAATGAGCAGTTCTTC. As protein: CASSPDSPHNEQFF.

Ten or more counts support this clonotype. The rearrangement joins TRBV2 to TRBJ1-1; D gene ambiguous. Per germline, CDR1 SNHLY and CDR2 FYNNEI. This CDR3 comprises 12 residues. The V and J ends lost 3 bases and 8 bases respectively, with 10 bases between them. The CDR3 DNA sequence: TGTGCCAGCAGTGATAACACCGTAGAAGCTTTCTTT. Amino acid sequence: CASSDNTVEAFF.

This clonotype was seen only a few times. This chain connects TRBV7-8 to TRBJ2-2; TRBD2 matches 12 bases. The germline gives CDR1 SGHVS, CDR2 FQNEAQ. V trimming: 11 bases; J trimming: 6 bases; junction bases outside the gene matches: 19. The CDR3 is 18 residues long. Written as DNA, the CDR3 is TGTGCCGTTCCTGGGGCTAGCGGGAGGGCCCTCGGAGCCGGGGAGCTGTTTTTT. Its translation is CAVPGASGRALGAGELFF.

This clonotype was picked up many times. The gene calls are TRBV13 and TRBJ1-1; D call uncertain. Germline CDR1 and CDR2: PRHDT and FYEKMQ (reference sequence). The CDR3 loop spans 15 amino acids. V was trimmed by 1 base and J by 6 bases, leaving 15 bases between them. The CDR3 DNA sequence: TGTGCCAGCAGCTTAGTAGTACTGGGAGGCCCTGAAGCTTTCTTT. Translating gives CASSLVVLGGPEAFF.

This clonotype came up many times. The chain combines TRBV7-2 with TRBJ2-1; possibly TRBD2 for D (6 bases). The V and J ends lost 5 bases and 0 bases respectively, with 11 bases between them. The CDR3 is 15 amino acids. The germline CDR1 and CDR2 sequences are SGHTA and FQGNSA. The CDR3 loop reads CASSPSASSYNEQFF. The CDR3 DNA sequence: TGTGCCAGCAGCCCTAGCGCCAGCTCCTACAATGAGCAGTTCTTC.

This clonotype was seen ten or more times. This chain connects TRBV15 to TRBJ2-1; 11 bases fit TRBD1. CDR3 length: 16 amino acids. The ends lost 5 bases at V and 2 bases at J; junction bases unmatched: 5. Germline V gene data show CDR1 as LNHNV and CDR2 as YYDKDF (reference sequence). CDR3 in DNA: TGTGCCACCAGCGACGGACAGGGGGCTGCCTACAATGAGCAGTTCTTC. Its protein product is CATSDGQGAAYNEQFF.

The table lists this clonotype with many counts. The V call is TRBV2, the J call TRBJ2-7, with 7 positions matching TRBD1. This CDR3 has 14 residues. The trim removed 5 bases at V and 2 bases at J, leaving 6 bases unmatched. The germline CDR1 and CDR2 sequences are SNHLY and FYNNEI. Here the CDR3 DNA reads TGTGCCAGCAGTAGACAGGGAACCACCTACGAGCAGTACTTC. It specifies CASSRQGTTYEQYF.

This clonotype was found many times. The chain uses TRBV2 and TRBJ1-1, with no clear D. This CDR3 contains 13 residues. Germline values: CDR1 SNHLY, CDR2 FYNNEI. Trimming stripped 6 bases from V and 8 bases from J, with 16 bases between. In nucleotides, the CDR3 is TGTGCCAGCAGGCCCCGGGCCACGGCCGAAGCTTTCTTT. It yields the protein CASRPRATAEAFF.

This clonotype was counted ten times or more. The chain recombines TRBV30 with TRBJ2-1, with a weak D call TRBD2 (6 bases). The germline gives CDR1 GTSNPN, CDR2 SVGIG (reference sequence). The CDR3 is 11 amino acids. V was clipped by 2 bases and J by 8 bases, with 7 bases between them. The CDR3 nucleotides read TGTGCCTGGAGTCGGAGGGATGAGCAGTTCTTC. Translated: CAWSRRDEQFF.

In this sample, this clonotype turned up many times. The chain is built from TRBV6-5 and TRBJ2-3; 8 bases align to TRBD2. The CDR3 is 18 amino acids. V gave up 2 bases and J gave up 0 bases; unmatched junction bases: 10. Germline assignment: CDR1 MNHEY and CDR2 SVGAGI. The CDR3: CASSYQSVAGGSTDTQYF. The CDR3 coding sequence is TGTGCCAGCAGTTACCAGTCTGTGGCGGGAGGAAGCACAGATACGCAGTATTTT.

This clonotype was observed a handful of times. The chain employs TRBV24-1 and TRBJ2-2; either TRBD1 or TRBD2 may supply D (6 bases each). CDR1 is KGHDR and CDR2 is SFDVKD in the germline V gene. The CDR3 is 15 residues long. V was clipped by 0 bases and J by 4 bases, with 8 bases between them. CDR3 DNA sequence: TGTGCCACCAGTGATTTGGGGGGGCCCACCGGGGAGCTGTTTTTT. Protein sequence: CATSDLGGPTGELFF.

This clonotype has only a few counts. V and J are TRBV6-2 or TRBV6-3 and TRBJ2-3; D call uncertain. The germline V and J ends were trimmed by 9 bases and 4 bases, with 17 bases remaining between them. The CDR3 runs 14 residues. In germline, CDR1 is MNHEY, CDR2 SVGEGT. The CDR3 DNA reads as TGTGCCAGTACGGCGTCAGGCGCAGCAGATACGCAGTATTTT. It is translated as CASTASGAADTQYF.

This clonotype counts as medium-sized. The V gene is TRBV4-3, the J gene TRBJ2-5; no definite D call. CDR3 length: 14 residues. V was shortened by 1 base and J by 0 bases, with 6 bases between the two germline ends. From germline, CDR1 is LGHNA and CDR2 YSLEER. The CDR3 nucleotides read TGCGCCAGCAGCCAAGGGCGAAACCAAGAGACCCAGTACTTC. Residues: CASSQGRNQETQYF.

In this sample, this clonotype turned up many times. This chain uses TRBV30 with TRBJ2-7; D possibly corresponds to TRBD2 (6 bases). The V gene lost 2 bases and the J gene lost 3 bases, with 14 bases spanning the gap. CDR3 size: 14 residues. Germline V lookup: CDR1 GTSNPN, CDR2 SVGIG (reference sequence). The CDR3 sequence: CAWSPYGRGYEQYF. The CDR3 nucleotides are TGTGCCTGGAGTCCATACGGGCGGGGCTACGAGCAGTACTTC.

This clonotype was recorded at least ten times. This sequence joins TRBV11-2 and TRBJ2-3; 12 bases are a match to TRBD2. The CDR3 consists of 17 residues. Germline CDR1 SGHAT, CDR2 FQNNGV. The trim removed 2 bases at V and 6 bases at J, leaving 9 bases unmatched. In DNA form, the CDR3 reads TGTGCCAGCAGCTTAACCCCTAGCGGGGGGGCCACCGATACGCAGTATTTT. The encoded protein is CASSLTPSGGATDTQYF.

This clonotype was seen at least ten times. The CDR3 sequence is CATSRDGQVGQPQHF. CDR3 coding DNA: TGTGCCACCAGCAGAGATGGACAGGTAGGCCAGCCCCAGCATTTT. V usage is TRBV15 and J usage is TRBJ1-5; TRBD1 aligns across 7 bases. V was pared by 0 bases and J by 7 bases, with 6 bases of the junction left unmatched. The CDR3 extends over 15 amino acids. Germline CDR1 LNHNV, CDR2 YYDKDF (reference sequence).

At least ten counts were recorded for this clonotype. The chain links TRBV6-2 or TRBV6-3 to TRBJ1-1; D is unresolved. Germline V gene lookup returns CDR1 MNHEY and CDR2 SVGEGT. The length of the CDR3 is 14 residues. Trimming stripped 0 bases from V and 1 base from J, with 6 bases between. The CDR3: CASSYSTANTEAFF. In DNA form, the CDR3 reads TGTGCCAGCAGTTACTCTACAGCGAACACTGAAGCTTTCTTT.

This clonotype was recorded at least ten times. The chain uses TRBV20-1 and TRBJ2-1; 8 nucleotides agree with TRBD2. This CDR3 is 16 amino acids long. Germline CDR1 and CDR2: DFQATT and SNEGSKA (reference sequence). CDR3 amino acids: CRAPGGTHLTYNEQFF. CDR3 coding DNA: TGCAGGGCCCCGGGGGGGACCCACCTAACCTACAATGAGCAGTTCTTC.

This clonotype was counted ten times or more. The chain is built from TRBV18 and TRBJ2-1; 9 nucleotides align to TRBD1. CDR3 length: 12 amino acids. J gave up 8 bases and V 4 bases, and 0 bases lay outside the gene matches. From germline, CDR1 is KGHSH and CDR2 LQKENI. The chain's CDR3 is CASSRDRDEQFF. CDR3 DNA: TGTGCCAGCTCACGGGACAGGGATGAGCAGTTCTTC. Full variable domain (outside the CDR3, taken from reference TRBV18 and TRBJ2-1): NAGVMQNPRHLVRRRGQEARLRCSPMKGHSHVYWYRQLPEEGLKFMVYLQKENIIDESGMPKERFSAEFPKEGPSILRIQQVVRGDSAAYFCASSRDRDEQFFGPGTRLTVL.